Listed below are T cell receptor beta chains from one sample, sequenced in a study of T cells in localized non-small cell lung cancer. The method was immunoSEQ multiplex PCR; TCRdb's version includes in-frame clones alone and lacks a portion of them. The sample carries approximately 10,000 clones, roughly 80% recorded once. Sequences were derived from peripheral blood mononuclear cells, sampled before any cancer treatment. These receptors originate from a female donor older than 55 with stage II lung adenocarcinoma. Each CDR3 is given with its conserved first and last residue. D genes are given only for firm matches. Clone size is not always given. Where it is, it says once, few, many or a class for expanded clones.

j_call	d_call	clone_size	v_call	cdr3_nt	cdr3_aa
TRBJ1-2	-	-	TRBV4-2	TGTGCCAGCAGCCAAACTCTGGGGTGGGGCTACACCTTC	CASSQTLGWGYTF
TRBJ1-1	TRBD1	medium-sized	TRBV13	TGTGCCAGCAGTTCAAGACAGGGACTTGACACTGAAGCTTTCTTT	CASSSRQGLDTEAFF
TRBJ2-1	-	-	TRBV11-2	TGTGCCAGCAGCTCAAGGAGGGAGGTGTCCTACAATGAGCAGTTCTTC	CASSSRREVSYNEQFF
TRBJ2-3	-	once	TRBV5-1	TGCGCCAGCAGCTTGGACAGGGGCACAGATACGCAGTATTTT	CASSLDRGTDTQYF
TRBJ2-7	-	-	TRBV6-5	TGTGCCAGCAGTTACTCGATAAGTAGCACAACCTACGAGCAGTACTTC	CASSYSISSTTYEQYF
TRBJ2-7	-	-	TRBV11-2	TGTGCCAGCAGCTTAGTTCCAGGGGGGTCCTACGAGCAGTACTTC	CASSLVPGGSYEQYF
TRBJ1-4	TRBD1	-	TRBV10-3	TGTGCCATCCGGGACAGGGATGATGAAAAACTGTTTTTT	CAIRDRDDEKLFF
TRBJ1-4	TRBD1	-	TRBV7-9	TGTGCCAGCAGCCGACAGGGCCCAACTAATGAAAAACTGTTTTTT	CASSRQGPTNEKLFF
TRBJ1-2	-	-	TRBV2	TGTGCCAGCAGTGAAGCTAGGGGCGGGTACTATGGCTACACCTTC	CASSEARGGYYGYTF
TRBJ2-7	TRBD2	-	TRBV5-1	TGCGCCAGCAGCAAAAGACTAGCGGGGGCGTATGACTACGAGCAGTACTTC	CASSKRLAGAYDYEQYF
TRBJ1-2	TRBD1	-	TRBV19	TGTGCCACACGATTCCGGGACAGGGCTGGCTACACCTTC	CATRFRDRAGYTF
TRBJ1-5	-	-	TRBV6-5	TGTGCCAGCAGTTACACGAACAGCGGTCAGCCCCAGCATTTT	CASSYTNSGQPQHF
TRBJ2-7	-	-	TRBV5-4	TGTGCCAGCAGCCCCCGCAACCTCAAGGAGCAGTACTTC	CASSPRNLKEQYF
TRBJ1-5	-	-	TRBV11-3	TGTGCCAGCAGCCCCCGATCTACAGCGACTAGCAATCAGCCCCAGCATTTT	CASSPRSTATSNQPQHF
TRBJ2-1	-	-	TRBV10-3	TGTGCCATCAGTGAGTCGGGGGCCGGGGTGGTCAATGAGCAGTTCTTC	CAISESGAGVVNEQFF
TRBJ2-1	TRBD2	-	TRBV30	TGTGCCTGGGGGGGACTAGCGCCCAAAAATGAGCAGTTCTTC	CAWGGLAPKNEQFF
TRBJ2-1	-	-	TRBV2	TGTGCCAGCAATGGGCTCGCTAGCCTGGTTGAGCAGTTCTTC	CASNGLASLVEQFF
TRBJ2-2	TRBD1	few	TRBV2	TGTGCCAGCAGTGACTTGGGACAGGAGAACACCGGGGAGCTGTTTTTT	CASSDLGQENTGELFF
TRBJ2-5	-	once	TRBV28	TGTGCCAGCAGCCTTAGGGGATCTTGGGAGGAGACCCAGTACTTC	CASSLRGSWEETQYF
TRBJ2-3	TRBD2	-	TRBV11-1	TGTGCCAGCAGCTTAGCAGCGGGGGAACCAGATACGCAGTATTTT	CASSLAAGEPDTQYF
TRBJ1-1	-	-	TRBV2	TGTGCCAGCAATAAGGGAGGAACTGAAGCTTTCTTT	CASNKGGTEAFF
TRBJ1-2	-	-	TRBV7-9	TGTGCCAGCAGCTTTACACCGGCCTATGGCTACACCTTC	CASSFTPAYGYTF
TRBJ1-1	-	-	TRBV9	TGTGCCAGCAGCTCCCGTTGGAACACTGAAGCTTTCTTT	CASSSRWNTEAFF
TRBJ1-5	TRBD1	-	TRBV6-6	TGTGCCAGCAGTTACCTTGCAGGGGGGGTAAATCAGCCCCAGCATTTT	CASSYLAGGVNQPQHF
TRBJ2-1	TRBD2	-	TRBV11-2	TGTGCCAGCAGCTATCATAGCGGGGGGGCCAATGAGCAGTTCTTC	CASSYHSGGANEQFF
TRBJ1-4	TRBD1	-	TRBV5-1	TGCGCCAGCAGCTTGGGACAGGGGGCGGCTAATGAAAAACTGTTTTTT	CASSLGQGAANEKLFF
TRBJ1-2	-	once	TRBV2	TGTGCCACCCTAGGGCGACCTAACTATGGCTACACCTTC	CATLGRPNYGYTF
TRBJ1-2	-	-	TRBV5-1	TGCGCCAGCAGCCCAGGGCGACCCCATGGCTACACCTTC	CASSPGRPHGYTF
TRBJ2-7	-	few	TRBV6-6	TGTGCCAGCAGTTCCGACAGATTCTACGAGCAGTACTTC	CASSSDRFYEQYF
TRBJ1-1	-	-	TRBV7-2	TGTGCCAGCAGCTTCTGGGGGGGGGACACTGAAGCTTTCTTT	CASSFWGGDTEAFF
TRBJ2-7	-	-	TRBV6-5	TGTGCCAGCAGTAAACAGGGCCCGGCATACGAGCAGTACTTC	CASSKQGPAYEQYF
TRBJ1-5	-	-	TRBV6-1	TGTGCCAGCAGTGAAGCGCCAGACGGCAATCAACCCCAGCATTTT	CASSEAPDGNQPQHF
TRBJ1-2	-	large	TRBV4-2	TGTGCCAGCAGCCAAGATCAGTCGGTGCTCGGGGGCCCGCCCTATGGCTACACCTTC	CASSQDQSVLGGPPYGYTF
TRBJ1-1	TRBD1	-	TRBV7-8	TGTGCCAGCAGCTTAGGGACAGGGGGTAGATTCACTGAAGCTTTCTTT	CASSLGTGGRFTEAFF
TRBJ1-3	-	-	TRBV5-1	TGCGCCAGCAGCTTGGAGACCGGAAACACCATATATTTT	CASSLETGNTIYF
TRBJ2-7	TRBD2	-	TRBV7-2	TGTGCCAGCAGCTTGGGTAGCGGGGATGGCGAGCAGTACTTC	CASSLGSGDGEQYF
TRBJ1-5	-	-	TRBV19	TGTGCCAGTAGTATCCGAAGTTATAGCAATCAGCCCCAGCATTTT	CASSIRSYSNQPQHF
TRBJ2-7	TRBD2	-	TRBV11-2	TGTGCCAGCAGCATCGGACTAGCGGGCCTCGGCTACGAGCAGTACTTC	CASSIGLAGLGYEQYF
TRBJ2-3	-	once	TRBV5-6	TGTGCCAGCAGCTTCAAACAGGGCTCCGGAACAGATACGCAGTATTTT	CASSFKQGSGTDTQYF
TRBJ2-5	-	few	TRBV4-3	TGCGCCAGCAGCCAAGAGGTGGGCAGGGGGACCCAGTACTTC	CASSQEVGRGTQYF
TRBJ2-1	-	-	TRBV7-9	TGTGCCAGCAGCCAAGTGGAGACAGCGTACAATGAGCAGTTCTTC	CASSQVETAYNEQFF
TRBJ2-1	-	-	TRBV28	TGTGCCAGCAGTTTAAAGGGAGCGCCTAAATACAATGAGCAGTTCTTC	CASSLKGAPKYNEQFF